These 11 T cell receptor beta chains came from one sample sequenced in a study of yellow fever vaccine responses in identical twins. Using its own MiXCR run on the RT-PCR reads, TCRdb lists one record per CDR3 protein. The sample holds roughly 17,000 distinct CDR3 sequences, roughly two thirds seen once. The source was T cells from blood (PBMCs), unsorted or a sorted subset (not recorded which), collected before or after yellow fever vaccination (not recorded which). The receptor set was obtained from a woman between 18 and 29 years old who received the yellow fever vaccine.

This chain uses TRBV29-1 with TRBJ2-7; D possibly corresponds to TRBD1 (6 bases). The germline V gene encodes CDR1 SQVTM and CDR2 ANQGSEA. This CDR3 is built from 14 residues. The V end lost 4 bases, the J end lost 3 bases, and 16 bases lay between the germline ends. CDR3 residues: CSVVQGRRNYEQYF. DNA of the CDR3: TGCAGCGTTGTACAGGGACGGAGGAACTACGAGCAGTACTTC.

V gene TRBV2 combines with J gene TRBJ2-7, with D perhaps matching TRBD1 (6 bases). V lost 4 bases to trimming and J lost 4 bases, with 11 bases between them. Germline CDR1 and CDR2: SNHLY and FYNNEI. This CDR3 comprises 13 residues. CDR3 in amino acids: CASSADRNYEQYF. CDR3 bases: TGTGCCAGCAGTGCCGACAGGAATTACGAGCAGTACTTC.

This clonotype occurred a few times. This chain joins TRBV12-3 or TRBV12-4 and TRBJ2-1; no clear D gene. The CDR3 runs 11 residues. Trimming cost V 6 bases and J 10 bases, with 10 bases left between them. CDR3 sequence reads: CASRRGPEQFF. The CDR3 DNA sequence: TGTGCCAGCAGGCGAGGACCCGAGCAGTTCTTC.

J is TRBJ2-7 and V is TRBV11-3; D might be TRBD1 (6 bases). This CDR3 is 14 amino acids long. The germline CDR1 and CDR2 sequences are SGHNT and YENEEA. V was trimmed by 2 bases and J by 1 base, leaving 9 bases between them. The CDR3 loop is CASSLLTGSYEQYF. The CDR3 coding sequence is TGTGCCAGCAGCTTATTGACAGGATCCTACGAGCAGTACTTC.

This clonotype was counted a few times. The chain is built from TRBV5-1 and TRBJ1-6, with no clear D. The ends were cut back, 4 bases at V and 7 bases at J, with 12 bases in the middle. Germline CDR1 reads SGHRS; CDR2 reads YFSETQ. The CDR3 has 14 residues. CDR3 nucleotide sequence: TGCGCCAGCAGCGCGGAGGCCGCCAATTCACCCCTCCACTTT. This codes for CASSAEAANSPLHF.

This clonotype was observed a few times. This chain uses TRBV5-6 with TRBJ2-1; D remains ambiguous. V lost 0 bases and J 5 bases, leaving 12 bases between the germline ends. Per germline, CDR1 SGHDT and CDR2 YYEEEE. The CDR3 totals 15 residues. This CDR3 is CASSLGPRPHNEQFF. CDR3 sequence (DNA): TGTGCCAGCAGCTTGGGACCTCGGCCCCACAATGAGCAGTTCTTC.

V is TRBV10-3 and J is TRBJ2-3; D could derive from TRBD1 or TRBD2 (5 bases each). Germline V CDR1 and CDR2: ENHRY, SYGVKD. The ends were cut back, 4 bases at V and 3 bases at J, with 17 bases in the middle. The CDR3 is made up of 16 amino acids. The CDR3 is CAISVVRGVGTDTQYF. As DNA, the CDR3 is TGTGCCATCAGTGTGGTACGGGGCGTCGGTACAGATACGCAGTATTTT.

This clonotype was seen more than once but under ten times. The chain is built from TRBV11-1 and TRBJ2-3; D is unclear. V gave up 5 bases and J gave up 5 bases, with 11 bases separating them. This CDR3 spans 13 amino acids. From germline, CDR1 is SGHAT and CDR2 FQDESV (reference sequence). DNA for the CDR3: TGTGCCAGCAGCCTCGGGCCGGAAGATACGCAGTATTTT. This codes for CASSLGPEDTQYF.

The rearrangement links TRBV11-2 to TRBJ2-1; 7 positions match TRBD1. V dropped 1 base and J dropped 3; count of bases not matched to a gene: 6. Per germline, CDR1 SGHAT and CDR2 FQNNGV. The CDR3 loop spans 16 amino acids. In DNA form, the CDR3 reads TGTGCCAGCAGCTTAGGCGACAGGGTTCTCTACAATGAGCAGTTCTTC. It codes for CASSLGDRVLYNEQFF.

This clonotype was recorded once. The chain employs TRBV5-1 and TRBJ1-4; D might be TRBD1 (5 bases). V lost 0 bases, J lost 7 bases, and 13 bases lay in between. The germline gives CDR1 SGHRS, CDR2 YFSETQ. The CDR3 has 15 amino acids. The CDR3 is CASSLGGSRGEKLFF. CDR3 nucleotide sequence: TGCGCCAGCAGCTTGGGGGGCAGTAGGGGTGAAAAACTGTTTTTT.

This clonotype was observed a few times. The chain carries TRBV7-8 and TRBJ2-3; weak D call: TRBD2 (6 bases). Germline V gene sequence: CDR1 SGHVS, CDR2 FQNEAQ. Trimming took 4 bases from V and 2 from J, leaving 13 bases between them. The CDR3 contains 15 residues. The CDR3 DNA is TGTGCCAGCAGCTCACCCGGGACTTCCACAGATACGCAGTATTTT. Its translation: CASSSPGTSTDTQYF.